The 10 T cell receptor beta chains presented below share a single source sample, sequenced in a study of T cell responses to AZD1222 COVID-19 vaccine. The assay was immunoSEQ multiplex PCR, and TCRdb's table has in-frame clones only and misses some. The repertoire consists of about 110,000 clones, with about 87% occurring once and the leading ten covering around 1.7%. The sequencing used peripheral blood, collected on day 0 of AZD1222 vaccination. These receptors all stem from an adult in good health.

The chain uses TRBV5-1 and TRBJ1-4; 7 nucleotides align to TRBD1. Germline trimming cut 0 bases from V and 0 bases from J; bases unmatched to any gene: 14. Germline V CDR1 and CDR2: SGHRS, YFSETQ. The CDR3 runs to 20 residues. The CDR3 sequence is CASSLDNGGGIIATNEKLFF. The CDR3 DNA sequence: TGCGCCAGCAGCTTGGACAATGGAGGGGGCATTATCGCAACTAATGAAAAACTGTTTTTT.

The CDR3 here is CASTIQGGGQPQHF. CDR3 coding DNA: TGTGCCAGCACTATACAGGGGGGAGGTCAGCCCCAGCATTTT. The chain joins TRBV2 to TRBJ1-5, with TRBD1 matching 8 bases. After removal of 7 bases from V and 6 bases from J, the junction contained 8 bases not matched to a gene. This CDR3 comprises 14 residues. Per the germline V gene, CDR1 is SNHLY and CDR2 is FYNNEI.

This sequence joins TRBV5-8 and TRBJ2-7; TRBD1 or TRBD2 may be the D gene (5 bases each). The CDR3 loop spans 13 amino acids. Trimming stripped 4 bases from V and 3 bases from J, with 11 bases between. Germline V gene lookup returns CDR1 SGHTS and CDR2 YDEGEE. The CDR3 DNA reads TGTGCCAGCAGCAGGGGACCGAGCTACGAGCAGTACTTC. It translates to CASSRGPSYEQYF.

V and J are TRBV4-1 and TRBJ1-6; 7 bases fit TRBD1. The CDR3 contains 17 residues. Germline assignment: CDR1 MGHRA and CDR2 YSYEKL. With 3 bases clipped from V and 10 bases from J, the junction kept 15 bases outside the gene matches. This CDR3 reads CASSQGWDSSLNSPLHF. CDR3 nucleotide sequence: TGCGCCAGCAGCCAGGGGTGGGACAGCTCTCTCAACTCACCCCTCCACTTT.

This clone is judged medium-sized. The chain uses TRBV9 and TRBJ1-1; a weak D match, TRBD1 (5 bases). This CDR3 comprises 14 residues. Trimming took off 2 bases at V and 4 bases at J, with 12 bases between the two ends. CDR1 is SGDLS and CDR2 is YYNGEE in the germline V gene. The CDR3 protein is CASSVSWQGTEAFF. The CDR3 DNA is TGTGCCAGCAGCGTCTCTTGGCAGGGCACTGAAGCTTTCTTT. The complete variable domain, with remaining parts taken from reference TRBV9 and TRBJ1-1, reads DSGVTQTPKHLITATGQRVTLRCSPRSGDLSVYWYQQSLDQGLQFLIQYYNGEERAKGNILERFSAQQFPDLHSELNLSSLELGDSALYFCASSVSWQGTEAFFGQGTRLTVV.

This clone was seen only once. The chain carries TRBV5-4 and TRBJ2-2; possibly TRBD1 or TRBD2 for D (6 bases each). This CDR3 region has 14 residues. Germline V gene sequence: CDR1 SGHNT, CDR2 YYREEE (reference sequence). Trimming pared 2 bases from V and 5 bases from J, leaving 10 bases between. The CDR3 nucleotides are TGTGCCAGCAGCTTCCCGGGGGCTACCGGGGAGCTGTTTTTT. Its protein product is CASSFPGATGELFF.

This chain connects TRBV6-5 to TRBJ1-2, with TRBD1 matching 7 bases. This CDR3 has 12 residues. The V gene end was trimmed by 4 bases and the J gene end by 6 bases; junction bases not matched to a gene: 2. CDR1 is MNHEY and CDR2 is SVGAGI in the germline V gene. Written as DNA, the CDR3 is TGTGCCAGCAGTTCAGGGGGGGATGGCTACACCTTC. Translating gives CASSSGGDGYTF.

The chain joins TRBV13 to TRBJ1-6, with TRBD1 matching over 7 bases. Germline V gene sequence: CDR1 PRHDT, CDR2 FYEKMQ (reference sequence). J lost 9 bases, V lost 6 bases, and 5 bases had no gene match. CDR3 length equals 13 residues. Here the CDR3 reads CASSQDRASPLHF. Here the CDR3 DNA reads TGTGCCAGCAGTCAAGACAGGGCTTCACCCCTCCACTTT.

The rearrangement links TRBV5-1 to TRBJ1-1; D is ambiguous. Germline CDR1 and CDR2: SGHRS and YFSETQ. The CDR3 covers 14 residues. The V and J ends lost 1 base and 1 base respectively, with 8 bases between them. The CDR3 nucleotides are TGCGCCAGCAGCTTGAAGCCGCCGAACACTGAAGCTTTCTTT. It codes for CASSLKPPNTEAFF. Drawing the rest from reference TRBV5-1 and TRBJ1-1, the complete variable domain is KAGVTQTPRYLIKTRGQQVTLSCSPISGHRSVSWYQQTPGQGLQFLFEYFSETQRNKGNFPGRFSGRQFSNSRSEMNVSTLELGDSALYLCASSLKPPNTEAFFGQGTRLTVV.

J is TRBJ1-4 and V is TRBV1; the D call in the table, TRBD1, was not verified against the DNA. TRBV1 represents a pseudogene. This CDR3 has 17 amino acids. CDR3 residues: CTSSQDPDRDTNEKLFF. CDR3 DNA: TGCACCAGCAGCCAAGACCCCGACAGGGATACTAATGAAAAACTGTTTTTT.